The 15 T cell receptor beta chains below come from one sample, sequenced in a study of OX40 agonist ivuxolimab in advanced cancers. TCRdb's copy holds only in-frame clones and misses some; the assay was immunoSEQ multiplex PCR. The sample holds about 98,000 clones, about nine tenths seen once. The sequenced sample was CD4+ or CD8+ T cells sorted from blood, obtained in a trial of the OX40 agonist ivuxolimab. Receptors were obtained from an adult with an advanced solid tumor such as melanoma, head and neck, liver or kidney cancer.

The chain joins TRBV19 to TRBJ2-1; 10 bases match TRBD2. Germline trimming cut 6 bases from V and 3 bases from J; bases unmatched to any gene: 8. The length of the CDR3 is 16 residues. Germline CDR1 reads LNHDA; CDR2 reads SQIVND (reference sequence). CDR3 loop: CASRGLAGVNYNEQFF. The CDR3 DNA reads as TGTGCCAGTAGAGGCCTAGCGGGAGTTAACTACAATGAGCAGTTCTTC.

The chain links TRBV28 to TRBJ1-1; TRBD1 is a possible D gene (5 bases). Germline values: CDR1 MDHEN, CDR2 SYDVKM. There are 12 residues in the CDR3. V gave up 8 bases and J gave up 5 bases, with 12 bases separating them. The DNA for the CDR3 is TGTGCCAGCGGCGCAGGGAGAACTGAAGCTTTCTTT. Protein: CASGAGRTEAFF. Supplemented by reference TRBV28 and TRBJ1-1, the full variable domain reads DVKVTQSSRYLVKRTGEKVFLECVQDMDHENMFWYRQDPGLGLRLIYFSYDVKMKEKGDIPEGYSVSREKKERFSLILESASTNQTSMYLCASGAGRTEAFFGQGTRLTVV.

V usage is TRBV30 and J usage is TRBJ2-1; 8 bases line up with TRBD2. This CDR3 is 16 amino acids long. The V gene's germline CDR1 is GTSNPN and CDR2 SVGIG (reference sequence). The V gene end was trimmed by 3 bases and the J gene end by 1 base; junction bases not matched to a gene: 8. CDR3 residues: CAWSLRAGGSYNEQFF. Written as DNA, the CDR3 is TGTGCCTGGAGCCTCAGGGCGGGGGGTTCCTACAATGAGCAGTTCTTC. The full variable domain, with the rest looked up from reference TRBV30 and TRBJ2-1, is SQTIHQWPATLVQPVGSPLSLECTVEGTSNPNLYWYRQAAGRGLQLLFYSVGIGQISSEVPQNLSASRPQDRQFILSSKKLLLSDSGFYLCAWSLRAGGSYNEQFFGPGTRLTVL.

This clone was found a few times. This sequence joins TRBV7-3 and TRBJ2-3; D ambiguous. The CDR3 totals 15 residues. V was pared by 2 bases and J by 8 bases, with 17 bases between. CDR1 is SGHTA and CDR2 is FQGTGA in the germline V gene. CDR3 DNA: TGTGCCAGCAGCTTAGGCGATCCGGGCAGCAGTACGCAGTATTTT. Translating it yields CASSLGDPGSSTQYF.

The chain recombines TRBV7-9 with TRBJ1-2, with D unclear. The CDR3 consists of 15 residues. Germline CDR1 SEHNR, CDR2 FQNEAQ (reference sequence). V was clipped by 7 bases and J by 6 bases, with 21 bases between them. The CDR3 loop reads CASTPRLRPGDGYTF. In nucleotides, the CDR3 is TGTGCCAGCACGCCCCGCCTCCGCCCTGGGGATGGCTACACCTTC. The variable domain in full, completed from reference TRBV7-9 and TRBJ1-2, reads DTGVSQNPRHKITKRGQNVTFRCDPISEHNRLYWYRQTLGQGPEFLTYFQNEAQLEKSRLLSDRFSAERPKGSFSTLEIQRTEQGDSAMYLCASTPRLRPGDGYTFGSGTRLTVV.

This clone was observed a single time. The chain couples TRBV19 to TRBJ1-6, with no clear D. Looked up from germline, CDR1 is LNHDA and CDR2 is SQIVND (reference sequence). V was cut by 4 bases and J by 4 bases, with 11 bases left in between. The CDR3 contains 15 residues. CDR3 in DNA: TGTGCCAGTAGTAGGGGTTCGGGGTATAATTCACCCCTCCACTTT. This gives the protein CASSRGSGYNSPLHF. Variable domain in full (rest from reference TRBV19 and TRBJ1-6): DGGITQSPKYLFRKEGQNVTLSCEQNLNHDAMYWYRQDPGQGLRLIYYSQIVNDFQKGDIAEGYSVSREKKESFPLTVTSAQKNPTAFYLCASSRGSGYNSPLHFGNGTRLTVT.

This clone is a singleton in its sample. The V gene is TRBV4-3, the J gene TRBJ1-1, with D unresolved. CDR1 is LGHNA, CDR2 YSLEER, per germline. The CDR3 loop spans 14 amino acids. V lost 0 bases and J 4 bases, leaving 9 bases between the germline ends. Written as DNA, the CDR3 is TGCGCCAGCAGCCAAGAAAGGAGGGCCACTGAAGCTTTCTTT. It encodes CASSQERRATEAFF.

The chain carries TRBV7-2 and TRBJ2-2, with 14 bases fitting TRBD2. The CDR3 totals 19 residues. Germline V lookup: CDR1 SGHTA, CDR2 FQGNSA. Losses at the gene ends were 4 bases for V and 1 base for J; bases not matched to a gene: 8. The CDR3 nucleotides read TGTGCCAGCAGCTCCTCGACTAGCGGGAGGGCCGGGAACACCGGGGAGCTGTTTTTT. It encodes CASSSSTSGRAGNTGELFF. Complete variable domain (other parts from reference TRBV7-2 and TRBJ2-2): GAGVSQSPSNKVTEKGKDVELRCDPISGHTALYWYRQSLGQGLEFLIYFQGNSAPDKSGLPSDRFSAERTGGSVSTLTIQRTQQEDSAVYLCASSSSTSGRAGNTGELFFGEGSRLTVL.

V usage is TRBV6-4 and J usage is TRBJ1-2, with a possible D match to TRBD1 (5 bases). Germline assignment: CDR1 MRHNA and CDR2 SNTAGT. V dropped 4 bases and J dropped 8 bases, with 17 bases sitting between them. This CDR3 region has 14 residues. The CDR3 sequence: CASSARLDSGGYTF. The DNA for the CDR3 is TGTGCCAGCAGTGCCCGACTTGACAGTGGGGGCTACACCTTC.

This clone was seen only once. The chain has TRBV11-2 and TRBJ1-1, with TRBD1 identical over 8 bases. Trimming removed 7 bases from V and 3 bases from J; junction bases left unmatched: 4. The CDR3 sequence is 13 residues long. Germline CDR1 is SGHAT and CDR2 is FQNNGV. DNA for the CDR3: TGTGCCAGCAACAGACAGGGGTACACTGAAGCTTTCTTT. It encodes CASNRQGYTEAFF.

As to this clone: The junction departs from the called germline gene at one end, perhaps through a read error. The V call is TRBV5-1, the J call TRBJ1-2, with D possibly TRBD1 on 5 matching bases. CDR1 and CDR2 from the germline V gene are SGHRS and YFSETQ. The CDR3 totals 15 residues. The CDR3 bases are TGTGCCAGCAGCGGACGGGACGCGGGTAACTATGGCTACACCTTC. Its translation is CASSGRDAGNYGYTF.

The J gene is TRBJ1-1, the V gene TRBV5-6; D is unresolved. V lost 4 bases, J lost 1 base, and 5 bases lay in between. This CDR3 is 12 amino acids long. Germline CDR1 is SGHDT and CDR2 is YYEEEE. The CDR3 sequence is CASSVRNTEAFF. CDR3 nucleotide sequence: TGTGCCAGCAGCGTAAGGAACACTGAAGCTTTCTTT.

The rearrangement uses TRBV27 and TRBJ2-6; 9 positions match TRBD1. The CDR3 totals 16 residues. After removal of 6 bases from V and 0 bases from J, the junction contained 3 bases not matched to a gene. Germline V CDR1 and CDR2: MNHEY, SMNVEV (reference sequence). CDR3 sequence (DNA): TGTGCCAGCAGGGGACAGGGTCCCTCTGGGGCCAACGTCCTGACTTTC. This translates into CASRGQGPSGANVLTF.

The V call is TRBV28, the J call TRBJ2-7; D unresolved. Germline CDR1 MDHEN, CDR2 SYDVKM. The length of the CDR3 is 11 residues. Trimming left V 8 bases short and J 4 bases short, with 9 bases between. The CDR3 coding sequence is TGTGCCAGCTTTTCTCAGTACGAGCAGTACTTC. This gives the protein CASFSQYEQYF.

DNA of the CDR3: TGTGCCAGCAGCCAAGATAGGGACAGGGATACAAGCAATCAGCCCCAGCATTTT. This codes for CASSQDRDRDTSNQPQHF. The chain is built from TRBV4-2 and TRBJ1-5; 9 bases map to TRBD1. The CDR3 contains 18 residues. V was pared by 0 bases and J by 1 base, with 7 bases of the junction left unmatched. The germline CDR1 and CDR2 sequences are LGHNA and YNFKEQ.